A single sample gave rise to the 14 T cell receptor beta chains below, sequenced in a study of identical twins. TCRdb fed the 5' RACE reads into MiXCR, producing one record per CDR3 protein. Found here are approximately 630,000 distinct CDR3 sequences, roughly 6.6% of them singletons; the top ten hold 1.6%. These sequences were also reported in another study, on yellow fever vaccine responses in identical twins.

The sequenced sample consisted of PBMCs. These receptors were collected from a woman in her late teens or twenties in good health.

The rearrangement links TRBV20-1 to TRBJ1-5; D is unresolved. The CDR3 totals 12 residues. Per germline, CDR1 DFQATT and CDR2 SNEGSKA (reference sequence). Trimming took off 3 bases at V and 5 bases at J, with 8 bases between the two ends. As DNA, the CDR3 is TGCAGTGCTAGCCGACGAGATCAGCCCCAGCATTTT. Residues: CSASRRDQPQHF.

The J gene is TRBJ2-1, the V gene TRBV12-3 or TRBV12-4; D is ambiguous. Trimming left V 1 base short and J 9 bases short, with 10 bases between. This CDR3 contains 13 residues. This CDR3 is CASSLGLGIEQFF. In DNA, the CDR3 is TGTGCCAGCAGTTTAGGGCTAGGCATTGAGCAGTTCTTC.

The chain employs TRBV4-1 and TRBJ2-7, with D possibly called TRBD1 or TRBD2 (5 bases each). This CDR3 is built from 13 residues. The ends were cut back, 1 base at V and 9 bases at J, with 13 bases in the middle. Germline assignment: CDR1 MGHRA and CDR2 YSYEKL. DNA for the CDR3: TGCGCCAGCAGCCAAGTCCCGGACGGGGCGCAGTACGTC. This sequence encodes CASSQVPDGAQYV.

Worth noting for this clonotype: Possible read error: a much larger clone is one base away. The chain joins TRBV7-9 to TRBJ2-5; TRBD2 agrees at 8 bases. The CDR3 consists of 14 residues. CDR1 is SEHNR and CDR2 is FQNEAQ in the germline V gene (reference sequence). Unmatched junction bases numbered 2, after V lost 5 bases and J lost 0 bases. CDR3 in DNA: TGTGCCAGCAGCCAACTAGCGGACCAAGAGACCCAGTACTTC. Protein sequence: CASSQLADQETQYF.

This clonotype turned up a few times. The chain carries TRBV12-3 or TRBV12-4 and TRBJ2-2; a weak D match, TRBD1 (6 bases). The CDR3 is 14 amino acids. V was pared by 6 bases and J by 3 bases, with 11 bases between. In DNA form, the CDR3 reads TGTGCCAGCAGAAACAGGGTCCACACCGGGGAGCTGTTTTTT. Protein sequence: CASRNRVHTGELFF.

This clonotype was seen many times. The V and J genes are TRBV12-3 or TRBV12-4 and TRBJ1-4; D remains unclear. Trimming took off 10 bases at V and 0 bases at J, with 12 bases between the two ends. The CDR3 sequence is 14 residues long. CDR3 bases: TGTGCCACTCGACCGGCGTCAACTAATGAAAAACTGTTTTTT. It specifies CATRPASTNEKLFF.

This clonotype was seen a handful of times. No DNA is shown, since the ends of the CDR3 on it are uncertain; the CDR3 is the one TCRdb lists. V usage is TRBV21-1 and J usage is TRBJ2-6; the table's TRBD1 call for D was not verified on the DNA. TRBV21-1 is assigned pseudogene status. The length of the CDR3 is 16 amino acids, counting both ends. The chain's CDR3 is CASSNGVGTGANVLTF.

The V and J genes are TRBV7-3 and TRBJ2-3; perhaps TRBD1 as D (5 bases). The CDR3 runs to 16 residues. Germline V gene data show CDR1 as SGHTA and CDR2 as FQGTGA. V dropped 5 bases and J dropped 6 bases, with 21 bases sitting between them. The CDR3 protein is CASSPRADTALDTQYF. CDR3 in DNA: TGTGCCAGCAGCCCCCGGGCGGACACGGCTTTGGATACGCAGTATTTT. Full variable domain (rest looked up from reference TRBV7-3 and TRBJ2-3): GAGVSQTPSNKVTEKGKYVELRCDPISGHTALYWYRQSLGQGPEFLIYFQGTGAADDSGLPNDRFFAVRPEGSVSTLKIQRTERGDSAVYLCASSPRADTALDTQYFGPGTRLTVL.

J is TRBJ2-7 and V is TRBV5-5, with D perhaps matching TRBD2 (5 bases). V gave up 3 bases and J gave up 0 bases, with 10 bases separating them. The CDR3 has 14 amino acids. CDR1 SGHKS and CDR2 YYEKEE come from the germline V gene (reference sequence). CDR3 DNA sequence: TGTGCCAGCAGCTCGGGGTTTAGCTCCTACGAGCAGTACTTC. Its protein product is CASSSGFSSYEQYF. The full variable domain, rest sourced from reference TRBV5-5 and TRBJ2-7, is DAGVTQSPTHLIKTRGQQVTLRCSPISGHKSVSWYQQVLGQGPQFIFQYYEKEERGRGNFPDRFSARQFPNYSSELNVNALLLGDSALYLCASSSGFSSYEQYFGPGTRLTVT.

This clonotype was observed many times. The chain couples TRBV12-3 or TRBV12-4 to TRBJ1-6; tentative D call: TRBD1 (5 bases). Trimming left V 0 bases short and J 6 bases short, with 9 bases between. The CDR3 sequence is 15 residues long. The CDR3 coding sequence is TGTGCCAGCAGTTTAGCGCCGGGGGTTAATTCACCCCTCCACTTT. Protein sequence: CASSLAPGVNSPLHF.

The CDR3 reads CASSLVWLAGGHSSYNEQFF. The CDR3 bases are TGTGCCAGCAGCTTAGTGTGGCTAGCGGGGGGGCATAGCTCCTACAATGAGCAGTTCTTC. The chain recombines TRBV7-8 with TRBJ2-1, with 12 bases aligning to TRBD2. Per the germline V gene, CDR1 is SGHVS and CDR2 is FQNEAQ. V shed 1 base and J 0 bases; nucleotides not matched to a gene: 10. CDR3 length equals 20 residues.

V is TRBV20-1 and J is TRBJ1-5, with 8 bases lining up with TRBD1. V dropped 2 bases and J dropped 4; count of bases not matched to a gene: 7. The CDR3 runs 15 residues. CDR1 is DFQATT and CDR2 is SNEGSKA in the germline V gene (reference sequence). DNA for the CDR3: TGCAGTGCTAGAACCGACAGGGGCCGAAATCAGCCCCAGCATTTT. Protein: CSARTDRGRNQPQHF.

In its sample, this clonotype was seen a few times. Sequence at one end of the junction differs from germline and may be a read error. The chain couples TRBV2 to TRBJ2-3; 11 bases line up with TRBD2. The CDR3 has 19 residues. Germline assignment: CDR1 SNHLY and CDR2 FYNNEI. For the CDR3, the DNA is TGTGCCTGCAGTCAGCCCCTTAGCGGGGGGGATTCTAGCACAGATACGCAGTATTTT. It codes for CACSQPLSGGDSSTDTQYF.

This chain links TRBV5-1 with TRBJ2-1; tentative D call: TRBD2 (5 bases). This CDR3 comprises 15 residues. Germline V gene lookup returns CDR1 SGHRS and CDR2 YFSETQ. Between the trimmed V and J ends, which lost 1 base and 6 bases, there was a span of 14 bases. The CDR3 sequence is CASSLFPRDVNEQFF. CDR3 DNA sequence: TGCGCCAGCAGCTTGTTTCCCCGGGATGTCAATGAGCAGTTCTTC.